Listed here are 29 T cell receptor beta chains from one sample, sequenced in a study of blood T cell repertoires in COVID-19. Using immunoSEQ multiplex PCR, the repertoire was profiled, and TCRdb retains in-frame clones only, with some absent. The sample contains 50,000 to 65,000 clones, roughly 92% of which appear only once. The sequencing input was peripheral blood. The receptors were gathered from a human donor in a cohort sampled during active COVID-19.

The chain joins TRBV11-2 to TRBJ1-2; D is uncertain. The germline V gene encodes CDR1 SGHAT and CDR2 FQNNGV. V was pared by 2 bases and J by 5 bases, with 18 bases between. This CDR3 contains 16 residues. The CDR3 DNA reads TGTGCCAGCAGCTTAAAAACTCAATTCCCGCGGTATGGCTACACCTTC. This sequence encodes CASSLKTQFPRYGYTF.

This chain uses TRBV5-1 with TRBJ1-4, with 7 positions matching TRBD1. The germline V gene has CDR1 SGHRS and CDR2 YFSETQ. The CDR3 has 14 amino acids. J lost 8 bases, V lost 3 bases, and 7 bases had no gene match. This chain's CDR3 is CASSSTGKEEKLFF. The CDR3 nucleotides read TGCGCCAGCAGCTCGACAGGGAAGGAGGAAAAACTGTTTTTT.

CDR3 in amino acids: CASSPNLAGASGELFF. In DNA form, the CDR3 reads TGTGCCAGCTCACCAAACCTGGCGGGAGCGAGCGGGGAGCTGTTTTTT. The chain combines TRBV18 with TRBJ2-2; 7 positions match TRBD2. The germline gives CDR1 KGHSH, CDR2 LQKENI. The CDR3 has 16 residues. Germline trimming cut 2 bases from V and 7 bases from J; bases unmatched to any gene: 10.

V is TRBV12-3 or TRBV12-4 and J is TRBJ1-2; D might be TRBD1 (5 bases). The CDR3 is 13 amino acids. V lost 2 bases to trimming and J lost 4 bases, with 8 bases between them. In nucleotides, the CDR3 is TGTGCCAGCAGTTTAAGGGGTGGCTATGGCTACACCTTC. This sequence encodes CASSLRGGYGYTF.

The rearrangement uses TRBV2 and TRBJ2-1, with D hard to call. This CDR3 has 14 residues. The germline gives CDR1 SNHLY, CDR2 FYNNEI. Trimming stripped 2 bases from V and 1 base from J, with 6 bases between. CDR3 region: CASSESRSYNEQFF. CDR3 in DNA: TGTGCCAGCAGTGAAAGCCGGTCCTACAATGAGCAGTTCTTC.

This clone was found a few times. The chain recombines TRBV6-6 with TRBJ1-5, with D unresolved. The CDR3 is 15 residues long. Germline CDR1 is MNHNY and CDR2 is SVGAGI (reference sequence). Trimming shortened V by 2 bases and J by 1 base, and 9 bases separated the two germline ends. DNA of the CDR3: TGTGCCAGCAGTTACGGGCCGCAGAGCAATCAGCCCCAGCATTTT. Translated, it gives CASSYGPQSNQPQHF.

This rearrangement joins TRBV19 to TRBJ2-7; 8 bases line up with TRBD1. CDR3 length equals 14 residues. With V trimmed by 9 bases and J by 4 bases, 11 bases remained unmatched. Per the germline V gene, CDR1 is LNHDA and CDR2 is SQIVND (reference sequence). CDR3 in amino acids: CASRPRTGFYEQYF. The DNA of the CDR3 is TGTGCCAGCCGACCCAGGACAGGGTTTTACGAGCAGTACTTC.

This chain uses TRBV5-1 with TRBJ1-2; no definite D call. V lost 0 bases to trimming and J lost 3 bases, with 15 bases between them. Germline V lookup: CDR1 SGHRS, CDR2 YFSETQ. The CDR3 has 16 amino acids. The CDR3 spells CASSLGHMFLDYGYTF. The DNA of the CDR3 is TGCGCCAGCAGCTTGGGACACATGTTCCTTGACTATGGCTACACCTTC.

This chain uses TRBV3-1 (or the pseudogene TRBV3-2) with TRBJ2-2; 7 bases line up with TRBD2. Trimming at V came to 11 bases and at J to 4 bases, leaving 7 bases not matched to a gene. The CDR3 loop spans 13 amino acids. Germline assignment: CDR1 LGHDT and CDR2 YNNKEL (reference sequence). CDR3 nucleotide sequence: TGTGCCTGTGCGGGGGTCCTCACCGGGGAGCTGTTTTTT. It encodes CACAGVLTGELFF.

This sequence joins TRBV12-5 and TRBJ2-3, with D possibly being TRBD2 (6 bases). The CDR3 has 14 amino acids. Germline V gene data show CDR1 as LGHNT and CDR2 as FRNRAP. V gave up 2 bases and J gave up 1 base, with 7 bases separating them. CDR3 DNA: TGTGCTAGTGGTTTGTCTAGCGGCACAGATACGCAGTATTTT. This sequence encodes CASGLSSGTDTQYF.

The table lists this clone with a count of one. The chain recombines TRBV27 with TRBJ2-4; 14 bases are a match to TRBD2. CDR3 size: 17 residues. Trimming at V came to 8 bases and at J to 5 bases, leaving 11 bases not matched to a gene. Germline loops: CDR1 MNHEY, CDR2 SMNVEV (reference sequence). CDR3 protein: CASPGLAGGTAQNIQYF. The CDR3 DNA is TGTGCCAGCCCTGGACTAGCGGGAGGTACCGCCCAAAACATTCAGTACTTC.

The chain combines TRBV7-6 with TRBJ2-5; D possibly corresponds to TRBD1 (6 bases). The CDR3 runs 14 residues. Germline V gene data show CDR1 as SGHVS and CDR2 as FNYEAQ. V was pared by 6 bases and J by 1 base, with 12 bases between. The CDR3 DNA reads as TGTGCCAGCAGTTCCAACAGGGTCCAAGAGACCCAGTACTTC. Translation gives CASSSNRVQETQYF.

The J gene is TRBJ1-3, the V gene TRBV2; 9 nucleotides line up with TRBD1. CDR3 size: 13 residues. V lost 8 bases and J lost 4; bases outside the gene matches: 3. Per the germline V gene, CDR1 is SNHLY and CDR2 is FYNNEI. The CDR3 bases are TGTGCCAGCGGACAGGGGAGGGGAAACACCATATATTTT. Its protein is CASGQGRGNTIYF.

This chain uses TRBV7-9 with TRBJ1-4, with D tentatively TRBD1 (6 bases). The germline V and J ends were trimmed by 0 bases and 8 bases, with 10 bases remaining between them. In germline, CDR1 is SEHNR, CDR2 FQNEAQ (reference sequence). The CDR3 consists of 14 residues. The CDR3 loop reads CASSLAQGDEKLFF. In DNA form, the CDR3 reads TGTGCCAGCAGCTTAGCACAGGGTGACGAAAAACTGTTTTTT.

The gene calls are TRBV5-6 and TRBJ2-3; no clear D. Trimming removed 4 bases from V and 4 bases from J, with 13 bases in between. Germline loops: CDR1 SGHDT, CDR2 YYEEEE. The CDR3 sequence is 14 residues long. For the CDR3, the DNA is TGTGCCAGCAGCCCGACACCCTTACCAGATACGCAGTATTTT. Encoded protein: CASSPTPLPDTQYF.

This clone was recorded only once. The chain is built from TRBV19 and TRBJ2-1, with 8 bases identical to TRBD2. The CDR3 runs 14 residues. The germline V gene has CDR1 LNHDA and CDR2 SQIVND (reference sequence). The J segment lost 0 bases and the V segment lost 8 bases, leaving 3 bases of the junction unmatched. This CDR3 is CASAGTSSYNEQFF. Here the CDR3 DNA reads TGTGCCAGTGCTGGGACTAGCTCCTACAATGAGCAGTTCTTC. The full variable domain, rest sourced from reference TRBV19 and TRBJ2-1, is DGGITQSPKYLFRKEGQNVTLSCEQNLNHDAMYWYRQDPGQGLRLIYYSQIVNDFQKGDIAEGYSVSREKKESFPLTVTSAQKNPTAFYLCASAGTSSYNEQFFGPGTRLTVL.

The gene calls are TRBV11-2 and TRBJ1-5, with a possible D match to TRBD1 (6 bases). The CDR3 has 13 residues. Trimming took 4 bases from V and 11 from J, leaving 15 bases between them. Germline V gene sequence: CDR1 SGHAT, CDR2 FQNNGV. The CDR3 bases are TGTGCCAGCAGCTCAGGGGCAGGGCAGTCCCAGCATTTT. As protein: CASSSGAGQSQHF.

The count of this clone is one. The chain's CDR3 is CSAFGSDTQYF. In DNA form, the CDR3 reads TGCAGTGCTTTCGGGTCGGATACGCAGTATTTT. J is TRBJ2-3 and V is TRBV20-1, with D hard to call. Germline values: CDR1 DFQATT, CDR2 SNEGSKA (reference sequence). V gave up 5 bases and J gave up 6 bases, with 9 bases separating them. This CDR3 is 11 amino acids long.

This chain joins TRBV6-5 and TRBJ2-3; TRBD2 aligns across 10 bases. Germline values: CDR1 MNHEY, CDR2 SVGAGI. J gave up 6 bases and V 6 bases, and 9 bases lay outside the gene matches. This CDR3 is built from 15 residues. CDR3 sequence: CASSLSGRGVDTQYF. DNA for the CDR3: TGTGCCAGCAGCCTCAGCGGGAGGGGAGTGGATACGCAGTATTTT.

The rearrangement uses TRBV6-5 and TRBJ1-6; 7 nucleotides agree with TRBD1. The CDR3 sequence is 15 residues long. Trimming at V came to 0 bases and at J to 9 bases, leaving 5 bases not matched to a gene. Per germline, CDR1 MNHEY and CDR2 SVGAGI. The DNA of the CDR3 is TGTGCCAGCAGTTACTCGACAGGGCGGGTTTCACCCCTCCACTTT. Its translation is CASSYSTGRVSPLHF.

V and J are TRBV5-1 and TRBJ2-5, with 7 positions matching TRBD1. The J segment lost 1 base and the V segment lost 7 bases, leaving 7 bases of the junction unmatched. This CDR3 has 14 amino acids. Germline assignment: CDR1 SGHRS and CDR2 YFSETQ. The CDR3 DNA reads TGCGCCAGCTCCGAACAGGGGCCCCAAGAGACCCAGTACTTC. Amino acid sequence: CASSEQGPQETQYF.

The chain combines TRBV15 with TRBJ1-3; 7 bases are a match to TRBD1. This CDR3 is 18 amino acids long. The germline CDR1 and CDR2 sequences are LNHNV and YYDKDF (reference sequence). J gave up 5 bases and V 1 base, and 14 bases lay outside the gene matches. This CDR3 reads CATSRVVRTGWGRNTIYF. In DNA form, the CDR3 reads TGTGCCACCAGCAGAGTTGTAAGGACAGGTTGGGGAAGAAACACCATATATTTT.

This chain uses TRBV15 with TRBJ1-1; D ambiguous. CDR3 length equals 14 residues. Germline values: CDR1 LNHNV, CDR2 YYDKDF (reference sequence). Trimming removed 3 bases from V and 1 base from J, with 9 bases in between. For the CDR3, the DNA is TGTGCCACCAGCAGTGCCGGAGGGAACACTGAAGCTTTCTTT. It yields the protein CATSSAGGNTEAFF.

The CDR3 is CASSHSLAGGGTDTQYF. The CDR3 DNA reads TGTGCCAGCAGCCATTCACTAGCGGGAGGAGGAACAGATACGCAGTATTTT. The rearrangement joins TRBV11-3 to TRBJ2-3; 12 bases align to TRBD2. Germline V gene data show CDR1 as SGHNT and CDR2 as YENEEA. This CDR3 is 17 amino acids long. The J segment lost 3 bases and the V segment lost 5 bases, leaving 9 bases of the junction unmatched.

The chain couples TRBV3-1 (or the pseudogene TRBV3-2) to TRBJ2-4, with 9 bases matching TRBD2. There are 14 residues in the CDR3. V lost 1 base to trimming and J lost 9 bases; unmatched junction nucleotides: 4. CDR1 LGHDT and CDR2 YNNKEL come from the germline V gene (reference sequence). The CDR3 sequence is CASSQVQRGVIQYF. As DNA, the CDR3 is TGTGCCAGCAGCCAAGTCCAGCGGGGGGTCATTCAGTACTTC.

This rearrangement joins TRBV24-1 to TRBJ2-7; 8 nucleotides match TRBD2. This CDR3 contains 17 residues. Trimming took 0 bases from V and 3 from J; bases not matched to a gene: 9. In germline, CDR1 is KGHDR, CDR2 SFDVKD. The CDR3 DNA is TGTGCCACCAGTGATTTGTTACTAGCGGCAGTATACTACGAGCAGTACTTC. It specifies CATSDLLLAAVYYEQYF.

The chain combines TRBV5-1 with TRBJ1-2, with 7 bases identical to TRBD1. Losses at the gene ends were 3 bases for V and 4 bases for J; bases not matched to a gene: 3. The CDR3 has 13 residues. Germline V gene sequence: CDR1 SGHRS, CDR2 YFSETQ. The CDR3: CASSSTGPYGYTF. The CDR3 coding sequence is TGCGCCAGCAGCTCGACAGGGCCCTATGGCTACACCTTC.

The V call is TRBV18, the J call TRBJ2-1; 9 nucleotides align to TRBD1. The CDR3 totals 15 residues. Per germline, CDR1 KGHSH and CDR2 LQKENI. The junction had 15 bases not matched to a gene; V was cut back by 6 bases and J by 12 bases. The chain's CDR3 is CASSSGTGYNERQFF. As DNA, the CDR3 is TGTGCCAGCTCGTCCGGGACAGGGTACAATGAGCGGCAGTTCTTC.

The V gene is TRBV5-5, the J gene TRBJ1-1, with TRBD1 as a possible D gene (5 bases). The germline CDR1 and CDR2 sequences are SGHKS and YYEKEE (reference sequence). The length of the CDR3 is 13 residues. V was shortened by 1 base and J by 5 bases, with 9 bases between the two germline ends. CDR3 in DNA: TGTGCCAGCAGCTTGTCCGGGGGGACTGAAGCTTTCTTT. This gives the protein CASSLSGGTEAFF.